This T cell receptor beta chain came from a study of T and B cells in COVID-19 patients. For the study at large: Blood was sampled from COVID-19 patients who were either actively infected or recovered. At median age roughly 31 years, recovered patients were younger than active-infection patients at roughly 71. General study points: Sorted SARS-CoV-2-responsive or tetramer+ T cells and CD4+, regulatory and CD8+ subsets were not yet sequenced.

Within the sample, this clonotype is medium-sized (0.01 to 0.1%). Its antigen remains unidentified. From blood, about 240-550 ng of genomic DNA served as TRB template. BIOMED2 TRB-A/B primer pools were used in multiplex TRB PCR. Each CDR3 protein gets one entry after TCRdb re-called the multiplex PCR reads with MiXCR. This table has about 3,900 distinct CDR3 sequences, 20% to 25% appearing once. Per germline, CDR1 SGHDT and CDR2 YYEEEE. With 3 bases clipped from V and 2 bases from J, the junction kept 13 bases outside the gene matches. The CDR3 contains 17 residues. The sequence derives from a human donor with active COVID-19. The chain couples TRBV5-6 to TRBJ1-1; 7 positions agree with TRBD1. Material for sequencing was blood. The CDR3 spells CASSSGGQARPNTEAFF. The DNA of the CDR3 is TGTGCCAGCAGCTCGGGCGGACAGGCCCGCCCAAACACTGAAGCTTTCTTT.